One sample yielded the 29 T cell receptor beta chains listed below, sequenced in a study of T cell repertoires in cytomegalovirus infection. One entry per CDR3 protein results from TCRdb running MiXCR on the reads. Here the sample spans 450,000 to 600,000 distinct CDR3 sequences, roughly a third being singletons. Their cognate antigens are unknown. The sequencing here drew on cultured PBMCs, taken from culture after CMV antigen stimulation. These receptor sequences come from a human donor in good health (CMV status not recorded). Some clones in this sample may be carry-over from other donors' samples.

This clonotype was counted between two and nine times. This rearrangement joins TRBV7-2 to TRBJ1-3; D might be TRBD1 (6 bases). Germline-derived CDR1 and CDR2 are SGHTA and FQGNSA. V was trimmed by 1 base and J by 11 bases, leaving 18 bases between them. CDR3 length: 15 residues. The CDR3 is CASSLETGPGTPIYF. The DNA for the CDR3 is TGTGCCAGCAGCTTAGAAACAGGGCCGGGGACCCCCATATATTTT.

The V gene is TRBV19, the J gene TRBJ1-5; D not resolved. Trimming took 3 bases from V and 6 from J, leaving 6 bases between them. The CDR3 sequence is 12 residues long. Germline CDR1 LNHDA, CDR2 SQIVND (reference sequence). CDR3 bases: TGTGCCAGTAGTATGCTCGGTCAGCCCCAGCATTTT. It specifies CASSMLGQPQHF.

The rearrangement joins TRBV24-1 to TRBJ2-1, with 9 bases that match TRBD1. J lost 10 bases, V lost 5 bases, and 2 bases had no gene match. Looked up from germline, CDR1 is KGHDR and CDR2 is SFDVKD. The CDR3 extends over 12 amino acids. Here the CDR3 DNA reads TGTGCCACCAGTGGGGACAGGGACGAGCAGTTCTTC. Amino acid sequence: CATSGDRDEQFF.

This clonotype was seen a few times. The gene calls are TRBV6-1 and TRBJ2-1; TRBD2 matches 15 bases. V shed 3 bases and J 13 bases; nucleotides not matched to a gene: 7. From germline, CDR1 is MNHNS and CDR2 SASEGT. The CDR3 runs to 15 residues. CDR3 protein: CASSERGLAGGYQFF. CDR3 DNA sequence: TGTGCCAGCAGTGAGAGAGGACTAGCGGGAGGGTATCAGTTCTTC.

This clonotype was seen a handful of times. J is TRBJ2-1 and V is TRBV11-2, with 12 positions matching TRBD1. The CDR3 totals 16 residues. Per germline, CDR1 SGHAT and CDR2 FQNNGV. The V gene end was trimmed by 1 base and the J gene end by 8 bases; junction bases not matched to a gene: 6. This CDR3 reads CASSLATGQGADEQFF. In DNA, the CDR3 is TGTGCCAGCAGCTTAGCAACGGGACAGGGGGCCGATGAGCAGTTCTTC.

V and J are TRBV12-3 or TRBV12-4 and TRBJ1-3, with D possibly TRBD1 on 5 matching bases. The CDR3 is 19 residues long. V shed 6 bases and J shed 2 bases, with 26 bases lying between them. In nucleotides, the CDR3 is TGTGCCAGCAGCCCCGTGCCGCCCGGCGTTATGGGACCTGGAAACACCATATATTTT. Encoded protein: CASSPVPPGVMGPGNTIYF.

This clonotype was seen many times. This chain joins TRBV7-2 and TRBJ2-2; a weak D match, TRBD1 (6 bases). The CDR3 length is 16 residues. Per the germline V gene, CDR1 is SGHTA and CDR2 is FQGNSA. V was shortened by 6 bases and J by 5 bases, with 19 bases between the two germline ends. The CDR3: CASSFRPGHPTGELFF. CDR3 DNA sequence: TGTGCCAGCAGTTTCAGACCGGGACATCCGACCGGGGAGCTGTTTTTT.

The chain recombines TRBV12-3 or TRBV12-4 with TRBJ2-2; D gene uncertain. V was trimmed by 4 bases and J by 6 bases, leaving 3 bases between them. CDR3 length: 11 residues. The CDR3 nucleotides read TGTGCCAGCAGTTGGTCCGGGGAGCTGTTTTTT. Translating it yields CASSWSGELFF.

This clonotype was counted only a few times. This chain connects TRBV4-3 to TRBJ2-4; 7 nucleotides line up with TRBD1. This CDR3 has 15 amino acids. The V and J ends lost 3 bases and 5 bases, in that order; junction bases with no gene match: 7. The germline gives CDR1 LGHNA, CDR2 YSLEER. CDR3 nucleotide sequence: TGCGCCAGCAGCCAGGTCTCTCAGGGGGAAAACATTCAGTACTTC. Amino acids: CASSQVSQGENIQYF.

The sample holds many counts of this clonotype. The junction and the germline gene differ at one end; a read error may be behind it. The genes are TRBV7-2 and TRBJ2-1; unclear D gene. Germline assignment: CDR1 SGHTA and CDR2 FQGNSA. The CDR3 has 16 amino acids. The CDR3, as DNA: TGTGCCAGCAGCTTAGACGGCAGTCTATCCTTCAATGAGCAGTTCTTC. It codes for CASSLDGSLSFNEQFF.

This chain joins TRBV20-1 and TRBJ2-1; D possibly uses TRBD1 or TRBD2 (5 bases each). The V and J ends lost 3 bases and 5 bases respectively, with 26 bases between them. CDR3 length: 18 residues. CDR1 and CDR2 (germline): DFQATT, SNEGSKA (reference sequence). The CDR3 bases are TGCAGTGCTAGGGGGGTAACTAGTACTGGGTTTATCAACAATGAGCAGTTCTTC. Translating it yields CSARGVTSTGFINNEQFF.

The V and J genes are TRBV7-9 and TRBJ2-1; TRBD1 matches at 8 bases. With V trimmed by 3 bases and J by 3 bases, 16 bases remained unmatched. CDR1 and CDR2 (germline): SEHNR, FQNEAQ (reference sequence). This CDR3 has 19 amino acids. CDR3 DNA: TGTGCCAGCAGCTTCGGGATGGATCGGCAGGGGGCTTTCTACAATGAGCAGTTCTTC. Amino acids: CASSFGMDRQGAFYNEQFF.

The chain uses TRBV19 and TRBJ1-4; 7 bases align to TRBD1. The CDR3 consists of 15 residues. After removal of 9 bases from V and 8 bases from J, the junction contained 15 bases not matched to a gene. CDR1 and CDR2 (germline): LNHDA, SQIVND (reference sequence). As DNA, the CDR3 is TGTGCCAGCGAAATCTCAGGGGGAAGTCGAGAAAAACTGTTTTTT. Translating it yields CASEISGGSREKLFF.

V usage is TRBV6-1 and J usage is TRBJ2-7; maybe TRBD2 (6 bases). V was trimmed by 5 bases and J by 2 bases, leaving 16 bases between them. Per the germline V gene, CDR1 is MNHNS and CDR2 is SASEGT. This CDR3 contains 15 residues. The CDR3 nucleotides are TGTGCCAGCAGTCGACGCCCGGGAGAACCCTACGAGCAGTACTTC. Translation: CASSRRPGEPYEQYF.

This clonotype was seen only once. V gene TRBV29-1 combines with J gene TRBJ2-1, with TRBD2 as a possible D gene (6 bases). CDR1 SQVTM and CDR2 ANQGSEA come from the germline V gene. The ends were cut back, 2 bases at V and 8 bases at J, with 25 bases in the middle. The CDR3 consists of 17 residues. The CDR3 reads CSVESVSGRESSDEQFF. For the CDR3, the DNA is TGCAGCGTTGAATCGGTATCTGGTCGGGAGTCCTCGGATGAGCAGTTCTTC.

This clonotype was counted a few times. The chain uses TRBV7-2 and TRBJ2-1; the match to TRBD2 covers 9 bases. The CDR3 has 19 residues. The germline V gene has CDR1 SGHTA and CDR2 FQGNSA. Losses at the gene ends were 5 bases for V and 1 base for J; bases not matched to a gene: 15. The DNA for the CDR3 is TGTGCCAGCAGCCAGAGGGCTTCGCTAGCGGGATCATCCTACAATGAGCAGTTCTTC. Its translation: CASSQRASLAGSSYNEQFF.

This chain uses TRBV2 with TRBJ2-2, with D unclear. This CDR3 is 15 amino acids long. The germline CDR1 and CDR2 sequences are SNHLY and FYNNEI. Between the trimmed V and J ends, which lost 6 bases and 0 bases, there was a span of 11 bases. CDR3 DNA sequence: TGTGCCAGCAGGGGATCCTACGCGAACACCGGGGAGCTGTTTTTT. It encodes CASRGSYANTGELFF.

This clonotype was detected a few times. This chain uses TRBV27 with TRBJ2-1, with D hard to call. Trimming shortened V by 1 base and J by 8 bases, and 3 bases separated the two germline ends. The CDR3 runs 11 residues. CDR1 and CDR2 (germline): MNHEY, SMNVEV (reference sequence). CDR3 DNA: TGTGCCAGCAGTTTATACCATGAGCAGTTCTTC. Translation: CASSLYHEQFF.

The chain joins TRBV7-9 to TRBJ2-1; 9 bases line up with TRBD2. Germline CDR1 is SEHNR and CDR2 is FQNEAQ (reference sequence). V gave up 5 bases and J gave up 6 bases; unmatched junction bases: 11. The length of the CDR3 is 16 residues. Written as DNA, the CDR3 is TGTGCCAGCAGCCGAGACGCGGGAGGGCTCTTCAATGAGCAGTTCTTC. Translating it yields CASSRDAGGLFNEQFF.

The chain links TRBV4-1 to TRBJ2-1, with a tentative D call TRBD2 (6 bases). This CDR3 has 15 residues. CDR1 MGHRA and CDR2 YSYEKL come from the germline V gene. Trimming stripped 0 bases from V and 7 bases from J, with 13 bases between. CDR3 protein: CASSQDRESQNEQFF. Written as DNA, the CDR3 is TGCGCCAGCAGCCAAGATCGGGAGAGTCAGAATGAGCAGTTCTTC.

This clonotype was detected many times. The chain recombines TRBV7-2 with TRBJ1-3, with D uncertain. Germline V lookup: CDR1 SGHTA, CDR2 FQGNSA. Trimming left V 2 bases short and J 0 bases short, with 11 bases between. CDR3 length: 16 residues. The CDR3 loop is CASSLIAPISGNTIYF. DNA of the CDR3: TGTGCCAGCAGCTTAATAGCACCCATCTCTGGAAACACCATATATTTT. The whole variable domain, filled in from reference TRBV7-2 and TRBJ1-3, reads GAGVSQSPSNKVTEKGKDVELRCDPISGHTALYWYRQSLGQGLEFLIYFQGNSAPDKSGLPSDRFSAERTGGSVSTLTIQRTQQEDSAVYLCASSLIAPISGNTIYFGEGSWLTVV.

The chain links TRBV19 to TRBJ1-1; D not resolved. V was cut by 1 base and J by 14 bases, with 17 bases left in between. The CDR3 runs 13 residues. CDR1 and CDR2 (germline): LNHDA, SQIVND (reference sequence). The CDR3 region has the DNA TGTGCCAGTAGTATAGGAATGCGAGGTGGGGTCTTCTTT. Amino acids: CASSIGMRGGVFF. Drawing the rest from reference TRBV19 and TRBJ1-1, the complete variable domain is DGGITQSPKYLFRKEGQNVTLSCEQNLNHDAMYWYRQDPGQGLRLIYYSQIVNDFQKGDIAEGYSVSREKKESFPLTVTSAQKNPTAFYLCASSIGMRGGVFFGQGTRLTVV.

In this sample, this clonotype turned up a few times. V usage is TRBV19 and J usage is TRBJ1-5; maybe TRBD1 (5 bases). The CDR3 runs to 16 residues. Per the germline V gene, CDR1 is LNHDA and CDR2 is SQIVND (reference sequence). V lost 5 bases, J lost 5 bases, and 19 bases lay in between. The CDR3 DNA follows: TGTGCCAGTAGTCTCCAAGGACGCCTGGGGGATCAGCCCCAGCATTTT. This encodes CASSLQGRLGDQPQHF.

This clonotype was detected ten times or more. The chain links TRBV7-9 to TRBJ1-2; 8 bases map to TRBD1. Losses at the gene ends were 5 bases for V and 2 bases for J; bases not matched to a gene: 16. Per germline, CDR1 SEHNR and CDR2 FQNEAQ (reference sequence). The CDR3 has 18 residues. CDR3 region: CASSPRTTGVRGNYGYTF. The CDR3 nucleotides read TGTGCCAGCAGCCCCAGAACGACAGGGGTTCGCGGGAACTATGGCTACACCTTC.

The sample holds one count of this clonotype. At one end, the junction sequence differs from germline, possibly due to a read error. In DNA, the CDR3 is TGTGCCAGCTCACCCCCTTGGGGGCAGACCGGGGGGCTGTTTTTT. This gives the protein CASSPPWGQTGGLFF. J is TRBJ2-2 and V is TRBV18; D possibly uses TRBD1 or TRBD2 (6 bases each). The germline CDR1 and CDR2 sequences are KGHSH and LQKENI. There are 15 residues in the CDR3. Based on the CDR3 plus reference TRBV18 and TRBJ2-2, the full variable domain is NAGVMQNPRHLVRRRGQEARLRCSPMKGHSHVYWYRQLPEEGLKFMVYLQKENIIDESGMPKERFSAEFPKEGPSILRIQQVVRGDSAAYFCASSPPWGQTGGLFFGEGSRLTVL.

V is TRBV5-6 and J is TRBJ1-6; no reliable D call. Germline V gene lookup returns CDR1 SGHDT and CDR2 YYEEEE. Deletions cut 0 bases from V and 9 bases from J, with 13 bases between. The CDR3 runs 15 residues. The CDR3 sequence: CASSLATVESSPLHF. The CDR3 coding sequence is TGTGCCAGCAGCTTGGCCACGGTAGAGAGTTCACCCCTCCACTTT.

This chain links TRBV6-1 with TRBJ1-1, with TRBD1 matching 8 bases. The CDR3 runs 17 residues. Germline CDR1 reads MNHNS; CDR2 reads SASEGT. V shed 6 bases and J 1 base; nucleotides not matched to a gene: 13. CDR3 amino acids: CASSPGRGQMENTEAFF. For the CDR3, the DNA is TGTGCCAGCAGCCCCGGCAGGGGGCAAATGGAGAACACTGAAGCTTTCTTT.

Only a few counts were recorded for this clonotype. The rearrangement links TRBV6-1 to TRBJ2-3, with 8 bases matching TRBD2. Germline CDR1 MNHNS, CDR2 SASEGT. Trimming took 7 bases from V and 0 from J; bases not matched to a gene: 6. The CDR3 has 15 amino acids. In DNA, the CDR3 is TGTGCCAGCACCGTTACTAGCGGAAGCACAGATACGCAGTATTTT. This encodes CASTVTSGSTDTQYF.

The rearrangement joins TRBV25-1 to TRBJ2-2; D not certain. V shed 2 bases and J shed 8 bases, with 12 bases lying between them. Germline assignment: CDR1 MGHDK and CDR2 SYGVNS. The CDR3 has 14 amino acids. CDR3 sequence (DNA): TGTGCCAGCAGTGAAACGATAAGGGCGGGGGAGCTGTTTTTT. As protein: CASSETIRAGELFF.